The present T cell receptor (beta chain) was sequenced within a study of blood T cell repertoires in COVID-19 (dated by TCRdb to 2020 to 2021). In terms of the full investigation: Samples covering the acute and convalescent phases of COVID-19 were provided by collaborators in the United States, Italy and Spain. Subjects who had been exposed to COVID-19, were actively infected with it, or had recovered from it provided the deeply sampled blood TCRbeta repertoires that made up the dataset. The samples were drawn from two sources: the first 160 participants of the ongoing ImmuneRACE study, and 1,254 subjects contributed by 6 global collaborators. The prospective study material was composed of cDNA or gDNA derived from T cells, B-cell-depleted T cells, or PBMCs. A freely available public database, intended as a resource for researchers studying the immune response to SARS-CoV-2, is where the repertoires were released. The sample metadata nearly always contained a de-identified subject ID, COVID-19 status, age in years and sex. HLA class I and class II types, where available, came from metadata supplied by the sample provider rather than from assay-based typing.

The CDR3, from cysteine to phenylalanine, totals 13 residues. The retained sequence is limited to the CDR3, 39 bases, with the frame set at the first base. Via the germline V gene (reference sequence), CDR1 is LNHDA and CDR2 SQIVND. V is cut back by 5 bases and J by 6 bases, with 5 bases in the junction unmatched. TCRbeta CDR3 regions were amplified from genomic DNA using the immunoSEQ Assay, a bias-controlled multiplex PCR. The source study handled its data this way. The number of nucleated cells in each sample was estimated from the amplification of reference gene primers within the assay. To quantify the absolute abundance of each unique TCRbeta CDR3 rearrangement, sequence reads were collapsed and filtered. For each sample, productive Simpson clonality was calculated by taking the square root of Simpson's diversity index across productive rearrangements. In its TCRdb copy, this immuneACCESS table keeps in-frame sequences only and misses some clones. Where compared with another copy, unresolved V genes explain less than half of these, and the others have no known cause. The V and J calls and clone size come from that table; D and trimming were worked out from the DNA. The sample table contains a few hundred thousand clones; only one count was recorded for just under 85% of them. The top ten constitute over 12% of the sample.

A remark on this clone: The specificity of this receptor is unknown. Per-base quality was not reported, and no clone a single base away is much larger than it.

In the prospective study, participants were about 18 to 95 years old, resided in 24 geographic areas of the United States, and were enrolled through a virtual design. Cohort assignment in the prospective study relied on participant-reported clinical history from a screening survey and a study questionnaire. ImmuneRACE Cohort 3 recovered participants were defined by two consecutive negative NP/OP PCR tests, healthcare professional clearance, or symptom resolution. In the prospective study, whole blood, serum and a nasopharyngeal or oropharyngeal swab were collected from each participant by mobile phlebotomists. Participants in the prospective study had the option to provide additional blood draws and questionnaires over a roughly 2-month period. Blood samples from the prospective study were shipped frozen or at room temperature prior to DNA extraction. Points the paper makes about the study in general: The quantity of clinical and demographic metadata differed by source and by participant and was supplied without curation.

Sequenced sample: PBMCs or T cells enriched from blood (not recorded which). This chain joins TRBV19 to TRBJ2-3, and 7 junction bases match TRBD1. The sequence came from a man aged 35 to 55 who had recovered from COVID-19. The base sequence is TGTGCCAGTAGTTCAAACAGGGGTGATACGCAGTATTTT. This sequence encodes CASSSNRGDTQYF.